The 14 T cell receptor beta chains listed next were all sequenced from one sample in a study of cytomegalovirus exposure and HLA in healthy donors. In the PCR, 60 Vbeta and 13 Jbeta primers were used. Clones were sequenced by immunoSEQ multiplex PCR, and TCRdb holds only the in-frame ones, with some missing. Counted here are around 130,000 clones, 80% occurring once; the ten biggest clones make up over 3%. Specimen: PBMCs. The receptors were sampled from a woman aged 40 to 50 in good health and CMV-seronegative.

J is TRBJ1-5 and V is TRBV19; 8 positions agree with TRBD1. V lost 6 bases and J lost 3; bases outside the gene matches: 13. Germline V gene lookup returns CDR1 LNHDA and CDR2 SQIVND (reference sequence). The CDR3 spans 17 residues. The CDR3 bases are TGTGCCAGTAGATGGAGCGAGGCAGGGGGCCACAATCAGCCCCAGCATTTT. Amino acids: CASRWSEAGGHNQPQHF.

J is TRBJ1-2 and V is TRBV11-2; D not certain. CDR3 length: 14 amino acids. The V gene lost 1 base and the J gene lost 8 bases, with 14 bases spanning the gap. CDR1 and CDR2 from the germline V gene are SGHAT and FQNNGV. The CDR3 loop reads CASSLGTGVSGYTF. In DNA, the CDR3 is TGTGCCAGCAGCTTAGGGACTGGTGTATCGGGCTACACCTTC. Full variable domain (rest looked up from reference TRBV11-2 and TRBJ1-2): EAGVAQSPRYKIIEKRQSVAFWCNPISGHATLYWYQQILGQGPKLLIQFQNNGVVDDSQLPKDRFSAERLKGVDSTLKIQPAKLEDSAVYLCASSLGTGVSGYTFGSGTRLTVV.

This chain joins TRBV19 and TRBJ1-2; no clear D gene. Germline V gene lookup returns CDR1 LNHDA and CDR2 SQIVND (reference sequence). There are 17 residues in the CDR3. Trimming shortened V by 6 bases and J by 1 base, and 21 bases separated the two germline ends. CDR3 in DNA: TGTGCCAGTAGCAGGAGGGCAGTAGCGGTATTTAACTATGGCTACACCTTC. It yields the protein CASSRRAVAVFNYGYTF.

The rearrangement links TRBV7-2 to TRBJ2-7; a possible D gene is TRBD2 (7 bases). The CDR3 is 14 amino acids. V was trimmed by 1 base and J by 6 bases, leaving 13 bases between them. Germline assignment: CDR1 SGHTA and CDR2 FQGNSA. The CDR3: CASSLGGGGGEQYF. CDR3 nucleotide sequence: TGTGCCAGCAGCTTAGGAGGGGGGGGCGGCGAGCAGTACTTC.

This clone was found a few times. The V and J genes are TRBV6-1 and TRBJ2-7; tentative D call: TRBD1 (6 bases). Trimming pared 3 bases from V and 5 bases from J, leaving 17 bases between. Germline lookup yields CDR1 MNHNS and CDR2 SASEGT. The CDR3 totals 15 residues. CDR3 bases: TGTGCCAGCAGTGAGAACCGGGACATTGTCCACGAGCAGTACTTC. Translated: CASSENRDIVHEQYF.

CDR3: CASSYSILAGSYEQYF. The CDR3 nucleotides are TGTGCCAGCAGTTACTCAATACTAGCGGGGTCCTACGAGCAGTACTTC. The rearrangement joins TRBV6-5 to TRBJ2-7, with TRBD2 matching 10 bases. The CDR3 length is 16 residues. From germline, CDR1 is MNHEY and CDR2 SVGAGI. J was trimmed by 1 base and V by 0 bases; bases with no gene match: 3.

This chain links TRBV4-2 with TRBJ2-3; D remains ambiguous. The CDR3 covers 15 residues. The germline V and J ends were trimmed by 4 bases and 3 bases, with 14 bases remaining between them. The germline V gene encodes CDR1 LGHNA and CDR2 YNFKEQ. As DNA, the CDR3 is TGTGCCAGCAGCCTCCGACGCCGGCGGACAGATACGCAGTATTTT. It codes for CASSLRRRRTDTQYF.

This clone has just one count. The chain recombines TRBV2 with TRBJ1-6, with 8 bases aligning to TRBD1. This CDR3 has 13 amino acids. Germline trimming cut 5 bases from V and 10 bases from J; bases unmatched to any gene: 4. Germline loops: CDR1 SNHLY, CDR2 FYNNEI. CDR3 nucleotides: TGTGCCAGCAGTCAAGACAGGGGATCACCCCTCCACTTT. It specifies CASSQDRGSPLHF. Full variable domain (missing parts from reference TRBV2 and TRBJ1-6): EPEVTQTPSHQVTQMGQEVILRCVPISNHLYFYWYRQILGQKVEFLVSFYNNEISEKSEIFDDQFSVERPDGSNFTLKIRSTKLEDSAMYFCASSQDRGSPLHFGNGTRLTVT.

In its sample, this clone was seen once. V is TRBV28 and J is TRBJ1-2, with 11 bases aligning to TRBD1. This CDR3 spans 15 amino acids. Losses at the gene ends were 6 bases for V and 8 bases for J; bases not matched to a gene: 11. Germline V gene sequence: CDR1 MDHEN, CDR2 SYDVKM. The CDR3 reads CASRLLRDRGEGYTF. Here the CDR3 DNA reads TGTGCCAGCAGACTGCTTAGGGACAGGGGGGAAGGCTACACCTTC.

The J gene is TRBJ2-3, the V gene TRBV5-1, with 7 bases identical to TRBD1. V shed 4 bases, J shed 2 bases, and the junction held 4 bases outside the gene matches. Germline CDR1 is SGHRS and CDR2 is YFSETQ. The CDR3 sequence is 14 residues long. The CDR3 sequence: CASSTGQATDTQYF. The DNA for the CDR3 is TGCGCCAGCAGCACCGGACAGGCCACAGATACGCAGTATTTT.

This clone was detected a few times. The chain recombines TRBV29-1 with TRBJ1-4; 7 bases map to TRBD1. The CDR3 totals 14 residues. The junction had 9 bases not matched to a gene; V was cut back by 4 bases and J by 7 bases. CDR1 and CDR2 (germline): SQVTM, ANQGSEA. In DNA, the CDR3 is TGCAGCGTTGTTCGTCCCGCAGGGGGTGAAAAACTGTTTTTT. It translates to CSVVRPAGGEKLFF.

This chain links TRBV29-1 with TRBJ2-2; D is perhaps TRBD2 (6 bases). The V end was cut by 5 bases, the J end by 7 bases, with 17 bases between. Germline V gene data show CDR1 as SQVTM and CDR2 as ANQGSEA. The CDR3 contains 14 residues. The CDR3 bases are TGCAGCGTTCATCCCTCGACTAGAAGCGGGGAGCTGTTTTTT. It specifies CSVHPSTRSGELFF.

The CDR3 nucleotides are TGTGCCAGTAGTATAGATGGACAGGGGGCTGGACAGCCCCAGCATTTT. This encodes CASSIDGQGAGQPQHF. The gene calls are TRBV19 and TRBJ1-5; TRBD1 agrees at 11 bases. CDR3 length: 16 residues. CDR1 is LNHDA and CDR2 is SQIVND in the germline V gene (reference sequence). J gave up 7 bases and V 0 bases, and 5 bases lay outside the gene matches.

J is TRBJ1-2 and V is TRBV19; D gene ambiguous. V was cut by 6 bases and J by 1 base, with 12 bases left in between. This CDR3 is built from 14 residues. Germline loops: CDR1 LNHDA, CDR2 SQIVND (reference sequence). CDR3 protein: CASRPTGDNYGYTF. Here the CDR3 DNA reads TGTGCCAGTAGACCTACGGGTGATAACTATGGCTACACCTTC. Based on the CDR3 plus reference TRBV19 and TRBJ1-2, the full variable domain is DGGITQSPKYLFRKEGQNVTLSCEQNLNHDAMYWYRQDPGQGLRLIYYSQIVNDFQKGDIAEGYSVSREKKESFPLTVTSAQKNPTAFYLCASRPTGDNYGYTFGSGTRLTVV.